This TCR beta chain was obtained from a study of blood T cell repertoires in COVID-19. Germline CDR1 MNHEY, CDR2 SVGAGI. The CDR3 runs 14 residues. Between the trimmed V and J ends, which lost 6 bases and 3 bases, there was a span of 13 bases. The repertoire was sequenced with immunoSEQ multiplex PCR; TCRdb's copy has only in-frame clones and lacks some. The sample yields approximately 440,000 clones, approximately 88% seen once. This sequence was found in a woman in her 50s with COVID-19, enrolled during active disease. The chain has TRBV6-5 and TRBJ2-3, with TRBD1 as a possible D gene (6 bases). The sample taken for sequencing was peripheral blood. CDR3 loop: CASRQGVFTDTQYF. As DNA, the CDR3 is TGTGCCAGCAGACAGGGTGTTTTTACAGATACGCAGTATTTT.